This TCR beta chain appears in the sequencing data of a study of blood T cells in healthy people across ages. Whole-study context: About one barcoded beta molecule was captured per two T cells (by template switching). Broader study findings: Roughly linearly, TCR beta diversity per million T cells fell as age increased. The long-lived group displayed more naive CD4+ cells, plus higher diversity, than the aged donors did.

Each sample yielded at least 5 micrograms of PBMC total RNA. The germline V gene has CDR1 MDHEN and CDR2 SYDVKM. The CDR3 runs 16 residues. A second PCR of 7 to 11 cycles used a sample-barcoded 5' primer and a J-beta primer mix. Each CDR3 protein is one row after TCRdb ran MiXCR on the 5' RACE reads. The data contain 1.5 million to 2 million distinct CDR3 sequences, about 50% of them singletons. This clonotype was seen a handful of times. Its antigen is not identified. The sequence derives from a woman aged 40 to 55 in good health. The chain combines TRBV28 with TRBJ2-5; 10 positions match TRBD1. The DNA end is a closer match to TRBJ2-7, so the J assignment may be wrong. The source material was blood. CDR3 DNA: TGTGCCAGCAGTTGGAACGGGGGACAGGGGTTCCACGAGCAGTACTTC. Its protein is CASSWNGGQGFHEQYF.